This entry lists 9 T cell receptor beta chains sequenced from one sample in a study of T cells in Graves' hyperthyroidism and ophthalmopathy. RNA transcripts were the template for amplifying TCR beta CDR3 regions. Primed by the HTBI set, a first-round RT-PCR was run on the TCR CDR3. TCRdb recomputed calls from the multiplex PCR reads with MiXCR, one row per CDR3 protein. The repertoire consists of 600,000 or so distinct CDR3 sequences, with about 14% occurring once and the leading ten covering approximately 12%. The sequenced sample consisted of blood. The source of these receptors is a woman aged 50 to 60 with Graves' ophthalmopathy.

This clonotype was counted at least ten times. The chain recombines TRBV2 with TRBJ2-7; TRBD1 might be the D (6 bases). Germline CDR1 is SNHLY and CDR2 is FYNNEI. The length of the CDR3 is 15 residues. Trimming took off 1 base at V and 0 bases at J, with 10 bases between the two ends. CDR3 in amino acids: CASSEVLDSSYEQYF. The DNA of the CDR3 is TGTGCCAGCAGTGAAGTTTTGGACAGCTCCTACGAGCAGTACTTC.

This clonotype was counted a few times. The CDR3 DNA is TGCAGTGCCCCACGAGCAGGGGGGTTAGATACGCAGTATTTT. Translated: CSAPRAGGLDTQYF. This chain links TRBV20-1 with TRBJ2-3, with D possibly matching TRBD1 (7 bases). The germline V and J ends were trimmed by 6 bases and 5 bases, with 18 bases remaining between them. This CDR3 comprises 14 residues. Germline V gene sequence: CDR1 DFQATT, CDR2 SNEGSKA (reference sequence).

The chain uses TRBV2 and TRBJ2-2; D might be TRBD1 or TRBD2, each matching 5 bases. V lost 3 bases to trimming and J lost 6 bases, with 11 bases between them. Germline CDR1 SNHLY, CDR2 FYNNEI. The CDR3 loop spans 14 amino acids. The CDR3 sequence: CASSDQRTPGELFF. The CDR3, as DNA: TGTGCCAGCAGTGATCAGCGGACACCCGGGGAGCTGTTTTTT.

This clonotype came up many times. The rearrangement joins TRBV7-9 to TRBJ2-3; 13 bases fit TRBD2. J was trimmed by 5 bases and V by 7 bases; bases with no gene match: 12. Germline values: CDR1 SEHNR, CDR2 FQNEAQ (reference sequence). The CDR3 runs 17 residues. CDR3 sequence (DNA): TGTGCCAGCATCATAGGGGGCCGACTAGCGGGAGGAGATACGCAGTATTTT. Protein product: CASIIGGRLAGGDTQYF.

This clonotype was recorded many times. V and J are TRBV18 and TRBJ2-1, with TRBD1 matching over 9 bases. Germline assignment: CDR1 KGHSH and CDR2 LQKENI. J was trimmed by 5 bases and V by 1 base; bases with no gene match: 15. The CDR3 totals 19 residues. The CDR3 region has the DNA TGTGCCAGCTCACCACGTAGGGACAGGGCAGTCCCTAATAACAATGAGCAGTTCTTC. Its protein product is CASSPRRDRAVPNNNEQFF.

V gene TRBV14 combines with J gene TRBJ1-2; D is uncertain. This CDR3 is 15 amino acids long. From germline, CDR1 is SGHDN and CDR2 FVKESK. V gave up 1 base and J gave up 6 bases, with 15 bases separating them. In nucleotides, the CDR3 is TGTGCCAGCAGCCAAGTGGAGGGAAAACTGAATGGCTACACCTTC. Protein product: CASSQVEGKLNGYTF.

This clonotype appeared many times. The CDR3 sequence: CASSPLTHTEAFF. The CDR3 DNA is TGTGCCAGCAGCCCGTTGACCCACACTGAAGCTTTCTTT. V and J are TRBV27 and TRBJ1-1; no definite D call. There are 13 residues in the CDR3. Between the trimmed V and J ends, which lost 6 bases and 3 bases, there was a span of 11 bases. Per the germline V gene, CDR1 is MNHEY and CDR2 is SMNVEV (reference sequence).

There are many counts of this clonotype. The chain is built from TRBV6-2 or TRBV6-3 and TRBJ2-1; 11 positions match TRBD2. CDR1 and CDR2 from the germline V gene are MNHEY and SVGEGT. The CDR3 contains 16 residues. With 4 bases clipped from V and 5 bases from J, the junction kept 7 bases outside the gene matches. CDR3 DNA sequence: TGTGCCAGCAGTTCCCACACTAGCGGGAGAGACAATGAGCAGTTCTTC. Translation gives CASSSHTSGRDNEQFF.

The chain recombines TRBV18 with TRBJ2-2; tentative D call: TRBD1 (5 bases). The germline gives CDR1 KGHSH, CDR2 LQKENI. This CDR3 is 14 amino acids long. The V gene lost 7 bases and the J gene lost 6 bases, with 15 bases spanning the gap. DNA of the CDR3: TGTGCCAGCTTGCAGGCTGGGGCCGCCGGGGAGCTGTTTTTT. This codes for CASLQAGAAGELFF.